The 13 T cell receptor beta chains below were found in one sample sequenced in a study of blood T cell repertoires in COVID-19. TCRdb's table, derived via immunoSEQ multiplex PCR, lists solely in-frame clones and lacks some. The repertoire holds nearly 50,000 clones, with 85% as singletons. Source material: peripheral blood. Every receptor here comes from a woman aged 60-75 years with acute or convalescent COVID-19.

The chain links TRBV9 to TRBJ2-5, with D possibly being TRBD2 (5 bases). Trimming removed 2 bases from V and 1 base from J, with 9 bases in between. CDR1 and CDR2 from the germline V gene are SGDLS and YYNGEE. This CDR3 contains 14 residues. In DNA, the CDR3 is TGTGCCAGCAGCGTCTCGGGGATCCAAGAGACCCAGTACTTC. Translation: CASSVSGIQETQYF. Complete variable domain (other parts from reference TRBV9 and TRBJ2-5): DSGVTQTPKHLITATGQRVTLRCSPRSGDLSVYWYQQSLDQGLQFLIQYYNGEERAKGNILERFSAQQFPDLHSELNLSSLELGDSALYFCASSVSGIQETQYFGPGTRLLVL.

CDR3 amino acids: CASAKGQTVKSQHF. The CDR3 coding sequence is TGTGCCAGCGCGAAGGGACAGACAGTTAAGTCCCAGCATTTT. The gene calls are TRBV6-5 and TRBJ1-5; 7 bases match TRBD1. Germline V lookup: CDR1 MNHEY, CDR2 SVGAGI. CDR3 length: 14 amino acids. J lost 11 bases, V lost 8 bases, and 15 bases had no gene match.

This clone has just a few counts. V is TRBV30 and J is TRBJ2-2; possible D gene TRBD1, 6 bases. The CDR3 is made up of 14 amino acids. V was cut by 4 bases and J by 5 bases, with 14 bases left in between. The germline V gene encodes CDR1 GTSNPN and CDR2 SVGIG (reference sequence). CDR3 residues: CAWTYTRGTGELFF. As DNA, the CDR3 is TGTGCCTGGACGTATACCAGGGGTACCGGGGAGCTGTTTTTT.

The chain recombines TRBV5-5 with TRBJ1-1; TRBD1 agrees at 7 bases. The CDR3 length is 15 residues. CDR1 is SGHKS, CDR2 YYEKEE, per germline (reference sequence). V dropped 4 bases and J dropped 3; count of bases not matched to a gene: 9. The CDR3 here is CASSPTGSLHTEAFF. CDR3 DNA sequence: TGTGCCAGCAGCCCGACAGGGTCCCTCCACACTGAAGCTTTCTTT.

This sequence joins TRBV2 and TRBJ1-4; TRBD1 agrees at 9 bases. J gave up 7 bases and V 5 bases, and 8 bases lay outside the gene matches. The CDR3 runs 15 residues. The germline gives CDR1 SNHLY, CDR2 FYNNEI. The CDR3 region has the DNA TGTGCCAGCAGTTCTTCCGGGACAGGGATTGAAAAACTGTTTTTT. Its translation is CASSSSGTGIEKLFF.

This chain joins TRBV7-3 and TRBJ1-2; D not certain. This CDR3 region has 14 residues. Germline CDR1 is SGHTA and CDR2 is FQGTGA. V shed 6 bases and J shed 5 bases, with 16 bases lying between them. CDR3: CASSPGEEGYGYTF. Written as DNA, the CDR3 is TGTGCCAGCAGTCCTGGTGAGGAGGGATATGGCTACACCTTC.

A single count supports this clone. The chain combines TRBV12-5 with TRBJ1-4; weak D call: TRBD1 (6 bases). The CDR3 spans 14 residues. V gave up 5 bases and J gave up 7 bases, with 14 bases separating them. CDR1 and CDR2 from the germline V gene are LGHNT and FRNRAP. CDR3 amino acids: CASGKQGSVEKLFF. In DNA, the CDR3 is TGTGCTAGTGGTAAACAGGGATCAGTTGAAAAACTGTTTTTT.

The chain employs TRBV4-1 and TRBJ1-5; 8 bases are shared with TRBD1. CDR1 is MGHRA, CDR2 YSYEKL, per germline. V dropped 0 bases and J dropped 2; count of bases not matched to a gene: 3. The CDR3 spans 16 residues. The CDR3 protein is CASSQEWGQGNQPQHF. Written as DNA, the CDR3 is TGCGCCAGCAGCCAAGAATGGGGACAGGGCAATCAGCCCCAGCATTTT.

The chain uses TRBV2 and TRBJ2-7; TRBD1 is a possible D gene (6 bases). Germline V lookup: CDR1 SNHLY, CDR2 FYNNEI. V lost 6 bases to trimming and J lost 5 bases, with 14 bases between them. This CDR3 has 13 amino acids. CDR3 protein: CASSGQPIDEQYF. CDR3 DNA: TGTGCCAGCAGCGGACAGCCGATTGACGAGCAGTACTTC.

The CDR3 region is CASSPGQSYEQYF. In DNA form, the CDR3 reads TGTGCCAGCAGCCCGGGACAGAGCTACGAGCAGTACTTC. The genes are TRBV5-4 and TRBJ2-7; TRBD1 matches 7 bases. In germline, CDR1 is SGHNT, CDR2 YYREEE (reference sequence). J was trimmed by 3 bases and V by 4 bases; bases with no gene match: 4. This CDR3 contains 13 residues. The full variable domain, rest sourced from reference TRBV5-4 and TRBJ2-7, is ETGVTQSPTHLIKTRGQQVTLRCSSQSGHNTVSWYQQALGQGPQFIFQYYREEENGRGNFPPRFSGLQFPNYSSELNVNALELDDSALYLCASSPGQSYEQYFGPGTRLTVT.

CDR3 in DNA: TGTGCCAGCAGCGGACAGGATCCGCACTCCTACGAGCAGTACTTC. Translated: CASSGQDPHSYEQYF. The genes are TRBV7-9 and TRBJ2-7; 7 bases align to TRBD1. Germline CDR1 reads SEHNR; CDR2 reads FQNEAQ (reference sequence). V was clipped by 5 bases and J by 0 bases; unmatched bases: 7. The CDR3 loop spans 15 amino acids.

CDR3 DNA: TGTGCCAGCAGCTATGGACAGTCCTATGGCTACACCTTC. Encoded protein: CASSYGQSYGYTF. The chain uses TRBV5-6 and TRBJ1-2, with D perhaps matching TRBD1 (6 bases). The V gene lost 3 bases and the J gene lost 4 bases, with 10 bases spanning the gap. CDR3 length: 13 residues. The V gene's germline CDR1 is SGHDT and CDR2 YYEEEE.

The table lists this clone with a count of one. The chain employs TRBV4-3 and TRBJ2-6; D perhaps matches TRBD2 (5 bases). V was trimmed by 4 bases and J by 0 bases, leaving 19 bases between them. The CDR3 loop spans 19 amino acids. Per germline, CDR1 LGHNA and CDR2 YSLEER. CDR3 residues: CASSPRVTATSSGANVLTF. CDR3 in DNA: TGCGCCAGCAGCCCTCGAGTCACCGCAACTAGCTCTGGGGCCAACGTCCTGACTTTC.